Below are 5 T cell receptor beta chains sequenced from a single sample in a study of PD-1 blockade in mismatch repair-deficient tumors. The assay was immunoSEQ multiplex PCR, and TCRdb's table has in-frame clones only and misses some. The sample comprises 40,000 to 60,000 clones, 81% of which are singletons, and about 8.3% rests with the top ten. The material was peripheral blood, obtained 20 weeks after starting pembrolizumab. Receptors were obtained from an adult with mismatch repair-deficient cancer.

This rearrangement joins TRBV28 to TRBJ1-1; weak D call: TRBD1 (5 bases). The V end lost 0 bases, the J end lost 8 bases, and 13 bases lay between the germline ends. The CDR3 sequence is 14 residues long. CDR1 is MDHEN, CDR2 SYDVKM, per germline. CDR3 DNA: TGTGCCAGCAGTTTATGGGGGGGGGAACGGGAAGCTTTCTTT. Translated, it gives CASSLWGGEREAFF. Combining the CDR3 with reference TRBV28 and TRBJ1-1 gives the whole variable domain DVKVTQSSRYLVKRTGEKVFLECVQDMDHENMFWYRQDPGLGLRLIYFSYDVKMKEKGDIPEGYSVSREKKERFSLILESASTNQTSMYLCASSLWGGEREAFFGQGTRLTVV.

The chain combines TRBV9 with TRBJ2-5; D is undetermined. Looked up from germline, CDR1 is SGDLS and CDR2 is YYNGEE. The CDR3 has 11 residues. V was trimmed by 3 bases and J by 4 bases, leaving 4 bases between them. This CDR3 is CASSDLETQYF. CDR3 bases: TGTGCCAGCAGCGATTTAGAGACCCAGTACTTC.

V usage is TRBV4-1 and J usage is TRBJ1-2, with D tentatively TRBD1 (5 bases). CDR1 is MGHRA, CDR2 YSYEKL, per germline. V was clipped by 0 bases and J by 8 bases, with 19 bases between them. This CDR3 is built from 16 residues. CDR3: CASSQDGGGLRSGYTF. CDR3 in DNA: TGCGCCAGCAGCCAAGACGGGGGGGGGTTGCGAAGCGGCTACACCTTC.

The J gene is TRBJ1-1, the V gene TRBV19; D is perhaps TRBD1 (6 bases). This CDR3 is 14 amino acids long. The germline V and J ends were trimmed by 7 bases and 4 bases, with 16 bases remaining between them. Germline assignment: CDR1 LNHDA and CDR2 SQIVND (reference sequence). CDR3 region: CASTKRGGTTEAFF. In DNA form, the CDR3 reads TGTGCCAGTACAAAAAGGGGGGGAACCACTGAAGCTTTCTTT.

The V and J genes are TRBV5-1 and TRBJ1-5, with TRBD1 matching 7 bases. The CDR3 is 15 residues long. V was pared by 0 bases and J by 1 base, with 1 base of the junction left unmatched. Germline V gives CDR1 SGHRS, CDR2 YFSETQ. The CDR3 region has the DNA TGCGCCAGCAGCTTGGAAGGGGGCAGCAATCAGCCCCAGCATTTT. Protein sequence: CASSLEGGSNQPQHF.